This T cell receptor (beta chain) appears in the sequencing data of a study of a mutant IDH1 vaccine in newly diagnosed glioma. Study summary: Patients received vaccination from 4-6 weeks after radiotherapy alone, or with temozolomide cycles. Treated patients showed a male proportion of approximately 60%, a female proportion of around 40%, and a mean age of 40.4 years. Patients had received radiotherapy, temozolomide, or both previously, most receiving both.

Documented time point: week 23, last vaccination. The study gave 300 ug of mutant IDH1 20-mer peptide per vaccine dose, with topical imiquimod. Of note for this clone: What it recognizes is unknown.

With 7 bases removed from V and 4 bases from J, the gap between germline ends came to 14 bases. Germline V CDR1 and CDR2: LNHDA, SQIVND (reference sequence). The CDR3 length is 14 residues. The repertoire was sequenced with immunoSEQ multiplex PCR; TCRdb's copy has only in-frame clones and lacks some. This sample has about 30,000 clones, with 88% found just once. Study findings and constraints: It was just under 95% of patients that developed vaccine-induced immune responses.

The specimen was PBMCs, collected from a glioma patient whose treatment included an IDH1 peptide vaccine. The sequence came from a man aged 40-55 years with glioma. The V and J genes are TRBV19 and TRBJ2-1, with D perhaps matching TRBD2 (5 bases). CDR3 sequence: CASTPDWTYNEQFF. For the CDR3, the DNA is TGTGCCAGTACCCCGGACTGGACGTACAATGAGCAGTTCTTC.